This is a list of T cell receptor beta chains from one sample in a study of T cell responses to AZD1222 COVID-19 vaccine. The repertoire was sequenced with immunoSEQ multiplex PCR; TCRdb's copy has only in-frame clones and lacks some. The profile shows 75,000 to 95,000 clones, roughly nine tenths of them singletons. Material: peripheral blood, obtained on day 0 of AZD1222 vaccination. The receptors shown here come from an adult in good health. The CDR3 runs from the conserved cysteine through the conserved F or W. D genes are given only for firm matches. Size tells how often a clone was seen (once, few, many) or the class of an expanded clone, and some rows leave it out.

>TRBJ1-5|.|.|TRBV10-3
TGTGCCATCAGCAGTGGGGATCAGCCCCAGCATTTT
CAISSGDQPQHF
>TRBJ2-1|.|.|TRBV3-1/TRBV3-2
TGTGCCAGCAGCCCTCAACGTACTGAGCAGTTCTTC
CASSPQRTEQFF
>TRBJ2-7|TRBD1|.|TRBV5-1
TGCGCCAGCAGCACAGGGGTCAGGAACGAGCAGTACTTC
CASSTGVRNEQYF
>TRBJ1-4|.|.|TRBV7-8
TGTGCCAGCAGCCCTATGATGTGGGGGGATGAAAAACTGTTTTTT
CASSPMMWGDEKLFF
>TRBJ1-1|.|.|TRBV24-1
TGTGCCACCAGTGATTCCCGGGCTACTGAAGCTTTCTTT
CATSDSRATEAFF
>TRBJ1-2|TRBD1|.|TRBV25-1
TGTGCCAGCTCCCAGGGACAGACTAAGGGCTACACCTTC
CASSQGQTKGYTF
>TRBJ1-2|.|.|TRBV7-9
TGTGCCAGCAGCTTACCAAACGCGGGCTATGGCTACACCTTC
CASSLPNAGYGYTF
>TRBJ1-1|TRBD1|.|TRBV4-1
TGCGCCAGCAGCCAAGGGGACAGGGCGAATGACGCTTCCACTGAAGCTTTCTTT
CASSQGDRANDASTEAFF
>TRBJ2-4|.|.|TRBV19
TGTGCCAGTTCCCGCAACCTAGCCAAAAACATTCAGTACTTC
CASSRNLAKNIQYF
>TRBJ2-1|TRBD2|.|TRBV6-2/TRBV6-3
TGTGCCAGCAGTTACGGACTAGCGGGAGGGAGCTCCTACAATGAGCAGTTCTTC
CASSYGLAGGSSYNEQFF
>TRBJ2-3|.|.|TRBV5-1
TGCGCCAGCGCTCCTGCCGCGGGCACAGATACGCAGTATTTT
CASAPAAGTDTQYF
>TRBJ1-2|TRBD1|.|TRBV25-1
TGTGCCAGCAGTGAGACTCCGGGACAGGGGCTCTTGTGGACCTTC
CASSETPGQGLLWTF
>TRBJ1-1|.|.|TRBV11-2
TGTGCCAGCAGCTCCACGGCCGCGAACACTGAAGCTTTCTTT
CASSSTAANTEAFF
>TRBJ2-2|.|.|TRBV27
TGTGCCAGCAGTTTTAGTCAGGGGGGAGCCGGGGAGCTGTTTTTT
CASSFSQGGAGELFF
>TRBJ1-1|.|.|TRBV7-3
TGTGCCAGCAGCTCGGGCGGGAACACTGAAGCTTTCTTT
CASSSGGNTEAFF
>TRBJ1-5|TRBD1|.|TRBV3-1/TRBV3-2
TGTGCCAGCAGCCGAGGACAGGGAGATCAGCCCCAGCATTTT
CASSRGQGDQPQHF
>TRBJ1-5|.|.|TRBV7-9
TGTGCCAGCAGCTTAGAGGGCAGGAACAATCAGCCCCAGCATTTT
CASSLEGRNNQPQHF
>TRBJ2-1|TRBD1|.|TRBV7-8
TGTGCCAGCAGCTTAGGGCCGGGACAGGGATACCAGTTCTTC
CASSLGPGQGYQFF
>TRBJ2-7|TRBD2|.|TRBV7-2
TGTGCCAGCAGCTACTCCGTAGCGGGGACCTACGAGCAGTACTTC
CASSYSVAGTYEQYF
>TRBJ1-3|.|.|TRBV11-3
TGTGCCAGCAGCTTTCGGACAGTAAAAAACGGAAACACCATATATTTT
CASSFRTVKNGNTIYF
>TRBJ2-7|.|.|TRBV7-9
TGTGCCAGCCGGGCAGCTAACTACGAGCAGTACTTC
CASRAANYEQYF
>TRBJ2-2|TRBD2|.|TRBV5-1
TGCGCCAGCAGCTTGTTAGCGGGGGGCGGCACCGGGGAGCTGTTTTTT
CASSLLAGGGTGELFF
>TRBJ2-5|TRBD2|.|TRBV2
TGTGCCAGCAGAAGACTAGCGGGACAAGAGACCCAGTACTTC
CASRRLAGQETQYF
>TRBJ2-5|.|.|TRBV7-7
TGTGCCAGCAGCCCGGGTGCATCCCAAGAGACCCAGTACTTC
CASSPGASQETQYF
>TRBJ1-1|.|.|TRBV29-1
TGCAGCGCCTCCGGGGAGGAGGGCACGAACACTGAAGCTTTCTTT
CSASGEEGTNTEAFF
>TRBJ1-4|.|.|TRBV5-4
TGTGCCAGCAGCTCTCGGACAGCTGAAAAACTGTTTTTT
CASSSRTAEKLFF
>TRBJ1-1|.|.|TRBV7-3
TGTGCCAGCAGCTCGACAGTTAACACTGAAGCTTTCTTT
CASSSTVNTEAFF
>TRBJ1-2|.|.|TRBV4-1
TGCGCCAGCAGCCCCGCCGGCTATGGCTACACCTTC
CASSPAGYGYTF
>TRBJ1-1|.|once|TRBV27
TGTGCCAGCAGTCCCGCGGGGGGAGGTTTAGGCACTGAAGCTTTCTTT
CASSPAGGGLGTEAFF
>TRBJ1-2|.|.|TRBV2
TGTGCCAGCACCCCGCTCCGGGGGTCCGTAGGCTACACCTTC
CASTPLRGSVGYTF
>TRBJ1-4|TRBD1|once|TRBV6-5
TGTGCCAGCAGCAACAGGGGATCTAATGAAAAACTGTTTTTT
CASSNRGSNEKLFF
>TRBJ2-3|.|.|TRBV19
TGTGCCAGTAGTATAGGGGGACCTCCAGATACGCAGTATTTT
CASSIGGPPDTQYF
>TRBJ2-3|.|.|TRBV7-2
TGTGCCAGCAGCCTCGGGGGCACAGATACGCAGTATTTT
CASSLGGTDTQYF
>TRBJ2-2|TRBD1|.|TRBV11-3
TGTGCCAGCAGAAGACAGGGGTACACCGGGGAGCTGTTTTTT
CASRRQGYTGELFF
>TRBJ1-2|.|.|TRBV11-3
TGTGCCAGCAGCCCCGTGCGGGCTGAATATGGCTACACCTTC
CASSPVRAEYGYTF
>TRBJ1-1|TRBD1|.|TRBV29-1
TGCAGCGCAAACAGGGGCGGCACTGAAGCTTTCTTT
CSANRGGTEAFF
>TRBJ2-5|.|.|TRBV9
TGTGCCAGCAGCGTAAGCGCCCTCTGGGGAGAGACCCAGTACTTC
CASSVSALWGETQYF
>TRBJ1-2|.|once|TRBV30
TGTGCCTGGAACGATTGGTATCTACAGCCCTATGGCTACACCTTC
CAWNDWYLQPYGYTF
>TRBJ2-1|TRBD2|.|TRBV2
TGTGCCAGCAGCGGGACTAGCGAGGTAGGCAATGAGCAGTTCTTC
CASSGTSEVGNEQFF